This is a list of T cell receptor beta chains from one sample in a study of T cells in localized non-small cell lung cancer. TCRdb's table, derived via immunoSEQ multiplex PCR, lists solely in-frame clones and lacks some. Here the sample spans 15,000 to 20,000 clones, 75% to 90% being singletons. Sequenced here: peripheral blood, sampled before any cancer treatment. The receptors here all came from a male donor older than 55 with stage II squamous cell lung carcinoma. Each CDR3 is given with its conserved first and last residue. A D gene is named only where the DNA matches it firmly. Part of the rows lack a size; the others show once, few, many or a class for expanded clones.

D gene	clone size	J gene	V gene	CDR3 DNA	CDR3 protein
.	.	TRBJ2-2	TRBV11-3	TGTGCCAGCAGCCACCAGAGGTTGGGGGGCACCGGGGAGCTGTTTTTT	CASSHQRLGGTGELFF
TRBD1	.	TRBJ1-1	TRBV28	TGTGCCAGCAGTTCAGGGGGCTACACTGAAGCTTTCTTT	CASSSGGYTEAFF
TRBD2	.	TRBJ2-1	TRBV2	TGTGCCAGCAGTGAACGGGGGGACTGGAGCGGGAGCAATGAGCAGTTCTTC	CASSERGDWSGSNEQFF
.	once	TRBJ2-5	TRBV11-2	TGTGCCAGCAGCCTTGGCAGCGGAGAAGCTTGGGAGACCCAGTACTTC	CASSLGSGEAWETQYF
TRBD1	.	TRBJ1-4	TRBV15	TGTGCCACCAGCAGAGATCTGAAAGGGACAGCCGCAACTAATGAAAAACTGTTTTTT	CATSRDLKGTAATNEKLFF
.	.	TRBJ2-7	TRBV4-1	TGCGCCAGCAGCCAAGTGATCTCGGACAGTTCCTCCTCCTACGAGCAGTACTTC	CASSQVISDSSSSYEQYF
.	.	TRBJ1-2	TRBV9	TGTGCCAGCAGCCCCGCCACCCTCTATGGCTACACCTTC	CASSPATLYGYTF
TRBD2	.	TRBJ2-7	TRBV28	TGTGCCAGCAGTTTATGGGGAGGACTAGCGGGAGAAGGATTCTACGAGCAGTACTTC	CASSLWGGLAGEGFYEQYF
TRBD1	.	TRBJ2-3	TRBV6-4	TGTGCCAGCAGTCATTATTTGACAGGGGAAGATACGCAGTATTTT	CASSHYLTGEDTQYF
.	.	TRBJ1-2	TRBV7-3	TGTGCCAGCAGCCCAGACCGGGACGCCGAGGGTGGCTACACCTTC	CASSPDRDAEGGYTF
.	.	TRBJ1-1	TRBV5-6	TGTGCCAGCAGTCTCCGACAGAGTCGAGAAGCTTTCTTT	CASSLRQSREAFF
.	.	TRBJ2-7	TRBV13	TGTGCCAGCAGCTCCGGGACAACCATTTCCTACGAGCAGTACTTC	CASSSGTTISYEQYF
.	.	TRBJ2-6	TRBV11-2	TGTGCCAGCAGCTTACGCCTCAAGCAACAAAGTCGGGCCAACGTCCTGACTTTC	CASSLRLKQQSRANVLTF
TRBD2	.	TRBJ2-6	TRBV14	TGTGCCAGCAGCCAGGCCAGGACTAGCGGGAGCTCTGGGGCCAACGTCCTGACTTTC	CASSQARTSGSSGANVLTF
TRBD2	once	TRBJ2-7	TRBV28	TGTGCCAGCAGTTCCCCGGGACTAGCGGGCTACGAGCAGTACTTC	CASSSPGLAGYEQYF
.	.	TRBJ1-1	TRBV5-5	TGTGCCAGCAGCTGGACACTGAACACTGAAGCTTTCTTT	CASSWTLNTEAFF
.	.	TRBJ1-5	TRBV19	TGTGCCAGTAGTATTATGGGAGGGAATCAGCCCCAGCATTTT	CASSIMGGNQPQHF
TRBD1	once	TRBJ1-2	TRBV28	TGTGCCAGCAGTACCCGGACAGGGGGCGACTATGGCTACACCTTC	CASSTRTGGDYGYTF
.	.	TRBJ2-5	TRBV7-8	TGTGCCAGCAGCTTGTTGGGGGGCCATGCACGGGAGACCCAGTACTTC	CASSLLGGHARETQYF
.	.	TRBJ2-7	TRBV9	TGTGCCAGCAGCCCATTTGAATACGAGCAGTACTTC	CASSPFEYEQYF
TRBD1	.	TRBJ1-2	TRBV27	TGTGCCAGCAGTCCGAGGGACAGCTCTATAGCTAACTATGGCTACACCTTC	CASSPRDSSIANYGYTF
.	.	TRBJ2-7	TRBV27	TGTGCCAGCAGTTTAGCCCCCCAGGGACGGGTCTACGAGCAGTACTTC	CASSLAPQGRVYEQYF
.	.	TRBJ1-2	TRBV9	TGTGCCAGCAGCGTATTCCGCATTAACTATGGCTACACCTTC	CASSVFRINYGYTF
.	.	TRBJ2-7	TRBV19	TGTGCCAGTAGTAGGACAGTGTTCTACGAGCAGTACTTC	CASSRTVFYEQYF
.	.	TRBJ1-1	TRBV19	TGTGCCAGTAAAAGGCGGCTGAACACTGAAGCTTTCTTT	CASKRRLNTEAFF